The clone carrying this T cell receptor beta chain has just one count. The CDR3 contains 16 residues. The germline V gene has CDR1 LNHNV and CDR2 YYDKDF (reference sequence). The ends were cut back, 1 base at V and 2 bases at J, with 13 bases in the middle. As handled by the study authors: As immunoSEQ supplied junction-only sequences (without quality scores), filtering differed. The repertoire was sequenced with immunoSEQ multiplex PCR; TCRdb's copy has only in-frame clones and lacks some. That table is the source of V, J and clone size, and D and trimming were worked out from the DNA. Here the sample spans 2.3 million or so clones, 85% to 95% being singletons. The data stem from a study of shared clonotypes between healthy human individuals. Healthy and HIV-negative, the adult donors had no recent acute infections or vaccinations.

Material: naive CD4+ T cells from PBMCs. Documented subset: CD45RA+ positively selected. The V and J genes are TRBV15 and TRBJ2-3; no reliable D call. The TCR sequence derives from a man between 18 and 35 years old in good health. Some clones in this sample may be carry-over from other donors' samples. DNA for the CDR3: TGTGCCACCAGCAGAGCCCTGAGTGGGGTCACAGATACGCAGTATTTT. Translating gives CATSRALSGVTDTQYF.